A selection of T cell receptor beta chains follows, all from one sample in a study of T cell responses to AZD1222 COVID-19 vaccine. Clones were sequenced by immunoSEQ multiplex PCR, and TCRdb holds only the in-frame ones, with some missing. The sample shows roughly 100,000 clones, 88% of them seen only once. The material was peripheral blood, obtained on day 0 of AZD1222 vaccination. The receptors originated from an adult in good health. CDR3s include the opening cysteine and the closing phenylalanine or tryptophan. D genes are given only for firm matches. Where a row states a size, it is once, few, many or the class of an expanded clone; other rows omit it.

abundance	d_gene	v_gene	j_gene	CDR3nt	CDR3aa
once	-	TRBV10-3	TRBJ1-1	TGTGCCATCAGTTCTGGGGACTCGGGGGGTACTGAAGCTTTCTTT	CAISSGDSGGTEAFF
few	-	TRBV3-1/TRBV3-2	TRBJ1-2	TGTGCCAGCAGCCAAGAGTGGGGAAACTATGGCTACACCTTC	CASSQEWGNYGYTF
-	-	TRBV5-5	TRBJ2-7	TGTGCCAGCAGCTCGGACGGAAGCTCCTACGAGCAGTACTTC	CASSSDGSSYEQYF
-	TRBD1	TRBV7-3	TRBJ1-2	TGTGCCAGCAGCGCCCAGGGGGGTTCAAACTATGGCTACACCTTC	CASSAQGGSNYGYTF
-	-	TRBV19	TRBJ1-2	TGTGCCAGTAGATCGGGCAGGGAGGGTGGCTACACCTTC	CASRSGREGGYTF
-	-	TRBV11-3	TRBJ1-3	TGTGCCAGCAGCTTCGACACCCACTCTGGAAACACCATATATTTT	CASSFDTHSGNTIYF
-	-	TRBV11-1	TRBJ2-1	TGTGCCAGCTCTCCTGGGGGCCCCAATGAGCAGTTCTTC	CASSPGGPNEQFF
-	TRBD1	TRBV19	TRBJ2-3	TGTGCCGCCGAGTCGACAGGGGGCTCGGATACGCAGTATTTT	CAAESTGGSDTQYF
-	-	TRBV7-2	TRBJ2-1	TGTGCCAGCAGCCCCGTGCTAGGGGCTGAGCAGTTCTTC	CASSPVLGAEQFF
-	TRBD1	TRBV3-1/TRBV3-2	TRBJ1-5	TGTGCCAGCAGCCAACAGGGGGCGATGGGTCAGCCCCAGCATTTT	CASSQQGAMGQPQHF
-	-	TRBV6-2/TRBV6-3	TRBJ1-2	TGTGCCAGCAGTTACTCGGGGATGGGAGCGGCTGGCTACACCTTC	CASSYSGMGAAGYTF
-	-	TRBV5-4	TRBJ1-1	TGTGCCAGCAGCTTTACGAAAGGGAACACTGAAGCTTTCTTT	CASSFTKGNTEAFF
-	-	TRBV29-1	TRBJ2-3	TGCAGCGTTGAAGTAGCGTCGAGCACAGATACGCAGTATTTT	CSVEVASSTDTQYF
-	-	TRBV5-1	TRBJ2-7	TGCGCCAGCAGCTTGGATCGGGGGACCTACGAGCAGTACTTC	CASSLDRGTYEQYF
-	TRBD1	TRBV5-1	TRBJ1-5	TGCGCCAGGGGTCCTACAGGGGGCCAGCCCCAGCATTTT	CARGPTGGQPQHF
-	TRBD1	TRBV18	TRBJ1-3	TGTGCCAGCTCACCATACCCGGGACAGGGTATTGGAAACACCATATATTTT	CASSPYPGQGIGNTIYF
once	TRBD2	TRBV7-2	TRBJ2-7	TGTGCCAGCAGCTCCGGCGGGAGGTCCTACGAGCAGTACTTC	CASSSGGRSYEQYF
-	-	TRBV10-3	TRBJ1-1	TGTGCCATCAGTGTCAGGGAAATGGGTACTGAAGCTTTCTTT	CAISVREMGTEAFF
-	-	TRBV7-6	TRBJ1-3	TGTGCCAGCAGTGGAAACACCATATATTTT	CASSGNTIYF
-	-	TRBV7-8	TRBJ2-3	TGTGCCAGCAGCCCAGGGAGGACGCGGACCACAGATACGCAGTATTTT	CASSPGRTRTTDTQYF
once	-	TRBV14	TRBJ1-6	TGTGCCAGCAGCCAAGTGGTCGGTTCCGGATATTTAAGCTCCTATAATTCACCCCTCCACTTT	CASSQVVGSGYLSSYNSPLHF
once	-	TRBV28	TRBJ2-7	TGTGCCAGCAAGACGTCAGGGGCCTACGAGCAGTACTTC	CASKTSGAYEQYF
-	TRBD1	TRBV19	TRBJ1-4	TGTGCCAGTAGTATAACCGGGACAGGGGGCGCATCGACTAATGAAAAACTGTTTTTT	CASSITGTGGASTNEKLFF
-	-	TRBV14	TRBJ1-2	TGTGCCAGCAGCCAAGTTGGCTATGGCTACACCTTC	CASSQVGYGYTF
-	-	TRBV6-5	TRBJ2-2	TGTGCCAGCAGATACGGGGGAGCCGGGGAGCTGTTTTTT	CASRYGGAGELFF
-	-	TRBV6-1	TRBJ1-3	TGTGCCAGCAGTGTAGTCCCGGGACAAGGAAATCGCTTTGGAAACACCATATATTTT	CASSVVPGQGNRFGNTIYF
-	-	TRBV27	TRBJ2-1	TGTGCCAGCAGGCCTGGGAGCAAGACCGACGGTGAGCAGTTCTTC	CASRPGSKTDGEQFF
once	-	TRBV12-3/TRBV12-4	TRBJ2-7	TGTGCCAGCACCGCGGCAGGGGAGCAGTACTTC	CASTAAGEQYF
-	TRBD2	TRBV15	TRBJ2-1	TGTGCCACCAGCAGAGGAGTTTTGGTAGCGGGAGGATATGAGCAGTTCTTC	CATSRGVLVAGGYEQFF
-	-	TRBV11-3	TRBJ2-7	TGTGCCAGCAGCTTAGATGAGAACAGGCCGACTATCTACGAGCAGTACTTC	CASSLDENRPTIYEQYF
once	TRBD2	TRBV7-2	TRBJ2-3	TGTGCCGGGACTAGCGGGAGCCAGGGAGATACGCAGTATTTT	CAGTSGSQGDTQYF
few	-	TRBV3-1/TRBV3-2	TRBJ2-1	TGTGCCAGCAGCCAAAGGAAAGCCTACGCTGAGCAGTTCTTC	CASSQRKAYAEQFF
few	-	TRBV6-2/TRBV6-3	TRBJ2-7	TGTGCCAGCAGTGACCCTGCTACGGAGCAGTACTTC	CASSDPATEQYF